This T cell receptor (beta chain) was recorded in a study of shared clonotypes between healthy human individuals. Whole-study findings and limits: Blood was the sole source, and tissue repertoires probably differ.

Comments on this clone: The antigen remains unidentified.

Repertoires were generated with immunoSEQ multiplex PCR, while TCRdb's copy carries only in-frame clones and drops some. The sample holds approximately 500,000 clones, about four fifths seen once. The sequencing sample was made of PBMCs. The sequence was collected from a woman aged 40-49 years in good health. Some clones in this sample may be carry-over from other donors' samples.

For the CDR3, the DNA is TGTGCCAGCAGCTTAGTGGGGACTAGCACAGATACGCAGTATTTT. As protein: CASSLVGTSTDTQYF. The chain couples TRBV7-2 to TRBJ2-3, with D perhaps TRBD2 (6 bases). Trimming pared 1 base from V and 0 bases from J, leaving 8 bases between. Germline V gene sequence: CDR1 SGHTA, CDR2 FQGNSA. The CDR3 is 15 amino acids.